These T cell receptor beta chains were read from a single sample in a study of Ad26.COV2.S vaccination and SARS-CoV-2 variants. The assay was immunoSEQ multiplex PCR, and TCRdb's table has in-frame clones only and misses some. This repertoire shows about 410,000 clones, about 88% found once; its top ten account for roughly 3.2%. The sequenced sample was peripheral blood, obtained in a trial of Ad26.COV2.S vaccine versus placebo. These receptors were taken from a person aged 18-60 years who received the Ad26.COV2.S COVID-19 vaccine or a placebo. The CDR3 runs from the conserved cysteine through the conserved F or W. D genes are given only for firm matches. Rows give clone size only sometimes, using once, few, many, or a class for an expanded clone.

v_gene,d_gene,j_gene,abundance,CDR3nt,CDR3aa
TRBV19,-,TRBJ2-3,-,TGTGCCAGTAGTCGTAGAGGCGAGTTGGTCCTGGATACGCAGTATTTT,CASSRRGELVLDTQYF
TRBV18,-,TRBJ1-4,-,TGTGCCAGCTCACCAGATATCGGGGGCTGGCCTACTAATGAAAAACTGTTTTTT,CASSPDIGGWPTNEKLFF
TRBV6-5,-,TRBJ2-5,-,TGTGCCATCTCGAGGGGGCAAGAGACCCAGTACTTC,CAISRGQETQYF
TRBV19,TRBD1,TRBJ2-3,once,TGTGCCAGTAGTTCCCTGGGACAGGGAACGGCAGATACGCAGTATTTT,CASSSLGQGTADTQYF
TRBV6-5,-,TRBJ1-4,-,TGTGCCAGCGGGGGGCCCCAACCTGAAAAACTGTTTTTT,CASGGPQPEKLFF
TRBV27,-,TRBJ2-7,once,TGTGCCAGCAGTTTCAAGAGCTTGGGGCAGTACTTC,CASSFKSLGQYF
TRBV9,-,TRBJ2-2,-,TGTGCCAGCAGCTCCCGAGGTTATCCCGACACCGGGGAGCTGTTTTTT,CASSSRGYPDTGELFF
TRBV21-1,-,TRBJ2-5,once,TGTGCCAGCAGCAAAGTTGAGACAGAAAAAGAGACCCAGTACTTC,CASSKVETEKETQYF
TRBV7-9,-,TRBJ1-1,-,TGTGCCAGCAGCTTAAATTGGGACGAGGCTTTCTTT,CASSLNWDEAFF
TRBV6-5,TRBD1,TRBJ1-5,-,TGTGCCAGCAGCCTGACAGGGATGAATCAGCCCCAGCATTTT,CASSLTGMNQPQHF
TRBV19,-,TRBJ2-2,-,TGTGCCAGTAGAGAAAATCAGGTGAACACCGGGGAGCTGTTTTTT,CASRENQVNTGELFF
TRBV13,TRBD1,TRBJ2-7,-,TGTGCCAGCAGCTTAAAACACAGGGGTGCGAACTACGAGCAGTACTTC,CASSLKHRGANYEQYF
TRBV5-1,TRBD1,TRBJ1-4,-,TGCGCCAGCAGCGAGGGGGCGATAACTAATGAAAAACTGTTTTTT,CASSEGAITNEKLFF
TRBV5-6,-,TRBJ1-3,-,TGTGCCAGCAGCTTGGTTACCGGAAACACCATATATTTT,CASSLVTGNTIYF
TRBV4-3,-,TRBJ2-7,-,TGCGCCAGCAGCCAAGGGGGGGACCTCGAGCAGTACTTC,CASSQGGDLEQYF
TRBV10-3,-,TRBJ2-5,-,TGTGCCATCAGCCAGGGACAAAATCTAGTAGGAGAGACCCAGTACTTC,CAISQGQNLVGETQYF
TRBV5-6,TRBD1,TRBJ1-1,-,TGTGCCAGCAGCTTGGGGACAGGGCACACTGAAGCTTTCTTT,CASSLGTGHTEAFF
TRBV4-2,-,TRBJ1-2,-,TGTGCCAGCAGCCAAGCTGGGGACGGAGAAAACCCTGGCTACACCTTC,CASSQAGDGENPGYTF
TRBV5-4,-,TRBJ1-2,-,TGTGCCAGCAGCCCGACCATGGATCGGTACGGCTACACCTTC,CASSPTMDRYGYTF
TRBV6-6,TRBD1,TRBJ2-3,-,TGTGCCAGCAAGCCGGGACAGGGCACAGATACGCAGTATTTT,CASKPGQGTDTQYF
TRBV19,-,TRBJ1-3,-,TGTGCCAGTAGTATCACACGGAGCTCTGGAAACACCATATATTTT,CASSITRSSGNTIYF
TRBV5-1,-,TRBJ2-4,-,TGCGCCAGCAGCTTGAGCTTGACGGGGGTAGGGACTGCCAAAAACATTCAGTACTTC,CASSLSLTGVGTAKNIQYF
TRBV25-1,-,TRBJ1-1,few,TGTGCCACCGGGACGACCCGGGGGTTGGCTTTCTTT,CATGTTRGLAFF
TRBV2,-,TRBJ2-7,-,TGTGCCAGCACGAACCAACAGAGAACCTACGAGCAGTACTTC,CASTNQQRTYEQYF
TRBV27,-,TRBJ1-5,-,TGTGCCAGCAGTTTATCGACGGGTTCCTCGCCCCAGCATTTT,CASSLSTGSSPQHF
TRBV10-1,-,TRBJ2-1,-,TGCGCCAGCAGCGATTCGACCGGCAGGGCTAGCTACAATGAGCAGTTCTTC,CASSDSTGRASYNEQFF
TRBV27,-,TRBJ1-2,-,TGTGCCAGCAGTTTAGTTCCGGTCGGCTATGGCTACACCTTC,CASSLVPVGYGYTF
TRBV18,TRBD1,TRBJ1-1,-,TGTGCCAGCTCGCGGACAGGGGGTGAAGACACTGAAGCTTTCTTT,CASSRTGGEDTEAFF
TRBV7-8,-,TRBJ2-3,-,TGTGCCAGCAGCTTAGGAGGACAGCGGCACACAGATACGCAGTATTTT,CASSLGGQRHTDTQYF
TRBV7-8,-,TRBJ1-1,-,TGTGCCAGCAGCCCCCTCATCCTGAACACTGAAGCTTTCTTT,CASSPLILNTEAFF
TRBV3-1/TRBV3-2,-,TRBJ1-3,-,TGTGCCAGCAGCCTTGGGGTGGGCTCTGGAAACACCATATATTTT,CASSLGVGSGNTIYF
TRBV6-2/TRBV6-3,TRBD2,TRBJ2-3,-,TGTGCCAGCAGTTACAACCCTCGACTAGCGGGGGACAAGTACACAGATACGCAGTATTTT,CASSYNPRLAGDKYTDTQYF
TRBV7-9,TRBD1,TRBJ2-7,-,TGTGCCAGCAGCTACGGGACAGCCTACGAGCAGTACTTC,CASSYGTAYEQYF